A single sample gave rise to the 24 T cell receptor beta chains below, sequenced in a study of blood T cell repertoires in COVID-19. TCRdb's copy holds only in-frame clones and misses some; the assay was immunoSEQ multiplex PCR. The sample lists a few hundred thousand clones, about 89% occurring once. Specimen: PBMCs or T cells enriched from blood (not recorded which). All receptors derive from a man aged 30-40 years who had recovered from COVID-19.

V gene TRBV21-1 combines with J gene TRBJ1-5. TRBV21-1 is designated a pseudogene. This CDR3 is 15 amino acids long. CDR3: CASSRPGGVDQPQHF. The CDR3 DNA is TGTGCCAGCAGCAGACCGGGAGGGGTGGATCAGCCCCAGCATTTT.

The rearrangement uses TRBV19 and TRBJ1-2; D is ambiguous. There are 13 residues in the CDR3. The germline V gene has CDR1 LNHDA and CDR2 SQIVND (reference sequence). V was trimmed by 7 bases and J by 4 bases, leaving 13 bases between them. In DNA form, the CDR3 reads TGTGCCAGTACCACCTTGGGGAGCTATGGCTACACCTTC. Its translation is CASTTLGSYGYTF.

This chain uses TRBV19 with TRBJ1-4, with TRBD1 matching over 10 bases. Trimming took 1 base from V and 8 from J; bases not matched to a gene: 4. This CDR3 contains 15 residues. Germline CDR1 is LNHDA and CDR2 is SQIVND (reference sequence). This CDR3 is CASSIVGQGSEKLFF. The CDR3 coding sequence is TGTGCCAGTAGTATAGTGGGACAGGGGTCGGAAAAACTGTTTTTT.

This clone turned up a few times. The V call is TRBV6-5, the J call TRBJ1-2; D is unclear. Germline V CDR1 and CDR2: MNHEY, SVGAGI. Trimming cost V 8 bases and J 2 bases, with 15 bases left between them. The CDR3 has 14 residues. The CDR3 region is CASRRGIINYGYTF. CDR3 nucleotides: TGTGCCAGCCGGAGAGGGATAATAAACTATGGCTACACCTTC.

This chain connects TRBV6-5 to TRBJ1-6; possibly TRBD1 for D (6 bases). Deletions cut 5 bases from V and 9 bases from J, with 14 bases between. The CDR3 runs to 14 residues. Germline values: CDR1 MNHEY, CDR2 SVGAGI. The CDR3 sequence is CASSPRTVSSPLHF. The CDR3 DNA is TGTGCCAGCAGTCCTCGGACAGTATCTTCACCCCTCCACTTT.

This clone came up a few times. CDR3 protein: CASSLEQEGTQYF. In DNA form, the CDR3 reads TGTGCCAGCAGCTTGGAACAGGAGGGGACCCAGTACTTC. This chain uses TRBV5-4 with TRBJ2-5; a weak D match, TRBD2 (6 bases). The V and J ends lost 0 bases and 7 bases respectively, with 10 bases between them. CDR3 length equals 13 residues. Germline CDR1 and CDR2: SGHNT and YYREEE (reference sequence).

The chain uses TRBV18 and TRBJ1-2; maybe TRBD1 (6 bases). CDR1 is KGHSH and CDR2 is LQKENI in the germline V gene. Trimming pared 3 bases from V and 6 bases from J, leaving 11 bases between. This CDR3 region has 13 residues. The CDR3 reads CASSPTGLHGYTF. The CDR3 nucleotides are TGTGCCAGCTCACCCACAGGGCTTCATGGCTACACCTTC. The complete variable domain, with remaining parts taken from reference TRBV18 and TRBJ1-2, reads NAGVMQNPRHLVRRRGQEARLRCSPMKGHSHVYWYRQLPEEGLKFMVYLQKENIIDESGMPKERFSAEFPKEGPSILRIQQVVRGDSAAYFCASSPTGLHGYTFGSGTRLTVV.

This clone showed up just a few times. The V gene is TRBV2, the J gene TRBJ2-7, with 9 positions matching TRBD1. This CDR3 contains 15 residues. Unmatched junction bases numbered 9, after V lost 3 bases and J lost 6 bases. Germline-derived CDR1 and CDR2 are SNHLY and FYNNEI. CDR3: CASSEFGTGSGEQYF. The CDR3 bases are TGTGCCAGCAGTGAGTTCGGGACAGGGTCTGGCGAGCAGTACTTC.

This clone came up a few times. The chain carries TRBV5-1 and TRBJ1-1; D unclear. V lost 4 bases, J lost 3 bases, and 13 bases lay in between. Germline V lookup: CDR1 SGHRS, CDR2 YFSETQ. This CDR3 has 14 residues. This CDR3 is CASSPRAEHTEAFF. The CDR3 DNA follows: TGCGCCAGCAGCCCTCGAGCGGAACACACTGAAGCTTTCTTT.

The V and J genes are TRBV6-5 and TRBJ2-7; D is perhaps TRBD1 (6 bases). Germline V gene data show CDR1 as MNHEY and CDR2 as SVGAGI. Trimming took off 0 bases at V and 3 bases at J, with 9 bases between the two ends. CDR3 length: 14 amino acids. In nucleotides, the CDR3 is TGTGCCAGCAGTTACTCGGGACACCTCTACGAGCAGTACTTC. This encodes CASSYSGHLYEQYF.

The J gene is TRBJ2-5, the V gene TRBV5-1; D may be TRBD2 (7 bases). Trimming left V 2 bases short and J 1 base short, with 18 bases between. This CDR3 is 17 amino acids long. The germline gives CDR1 SGHRS, CDR2 YFSETQ. As DNA, the CDR3 is TGCGCCAGCAGCTTAGAGGTGGCGGGGGCTCTCCAAGAGACCCAGTACTTC. It encodes CASSLEVAGALQETQYF. The variable domain in full, completed from reference TRBV5-1 and TRBJ2-5, reads KAGVTQTPRYLIKTRGQQVTLSCSPISGHRSVSWYQQTPGQGLQFLFEYFSETQRNKGNFPGRFSGRQFSNSRSEMNVSTLELGDSALYLCASSLEVAGALQETQYFGPGTRLLVL.

This rearrangement joins TRBV2 to TRBJ1-6, with 9 bases lining up with TRBD1. The CDR3 spans 12 residues. CDR1 and CDR2 (germline): SNHLY, FYNNEI. V shed 10 bases and J 6 bases; nucleotides not matched to a gene: 1. CDR3 in DNA: TGTGCCAAGGGACAGGGTAATTCACCCCTCCACTTT. Protein product: CAKGQGNSPLHF.

The gene calls are TRBV6-5 and TRBJ2-1; TRBD2 matches at 8 bases. The J segment lost 5 bases and the V segment lost 5 bases, leaving 8 bases of the junction unmatched. The V gene's germline CDR1 is MNHEY and CDR2 SVGAGI. The CDR3 loop spans 15 amino acids. The CDR3 bases are TGTGCCAGCAGTCCCGGACTAGCCGGGGACAATGAGCAGTTCTTC. This translates into CASSPGLAGDNEQFF.

V is TRBV5-1 and J is TRBJ2-3, with TRBD2 matching 9 bases. CDR1 and CDR2 from the germline V gene are SGHRS and YFSETQ. The CDR3 spans 16 residues. J gave up 6 bases and V 1 base, and 9 bases lay outside the gene matches. The CDR3 here is CASSLPFSGGGDTQYF. CDR3 DNA sequence: TGCGCCAGCAGCTTGCCCTTTAGCGGGGGTGGTGATACGCAGTATTTT.

The J gene is TRBJ2-3, the V gene TRBV2, with unresolved D. Germline loops: CDR1 SNHLY, CDR2 FYNNEI. V was clipped by 2 bases and J by 5 bases, with 11 bases between them. The CDR3 sequence is 14 residues long. The CDR3: CASSEIGLGDTQYF. CDR3 bases: TGTGCCAGCAGTGAAATCGGGTTGGGAGATACGCAGTATTTT.

The chain has TRBV4-1 and TRBJ1-5; the D is unclear. The CDR3 contains 14 residues. Germline V CDR1 and CDR2: MGHRA, YSYEKL. Trimming pared 2 bases from V and 0 bases from J, leaving 5 bases between. The CDR3 reads CASSQTYSNQPQHF. CDR3 sequence (DNA): TGCGCCAGCAGCCAAACTTATAGCAATCAGCCCCAGCATTTT.

The V gene is TRBV28, the J gene TRBJ1-6; D ambiguous. The V and J ends lost 3 bases and 0 bases respectively, with 9 bases between them. This CDR3 spans 16 amino acids. Germline assignment: CDR1 MDHEN and CDR2 SYDVKM. The CDR3 sequence is CASSLEFSSYNSPLHF. Written as DNA, the CDR3 is TGTGCCAGCAGTTTGGAGTTTAGCTCCTATAATTCACCCCTCCACTTT.

V and J are TRBV12-3 or TRBV12-4 and TRBJ1-5, with D perhaps matching TRBD1 (6 bases). The V and J ends lost 3 bases and 7 bases respectively, with 10 bases between them. The CDR3 is made up of 13 amino acids. Here the CDR3 reads CASSLAGDQPQHF. CDR3 bases: TGTGCCAGCAGTTTGGCAGGGGACCAGCCCCAGCATTTT.

The genes are TRBV9 and TRBJ2-4, with D possibly being TRBD1 (5 bases). V was clipped by 2 bases and J by 8 bases, with 11 bases between them. The CDR3 has 13 amino acids. Germline loops: CDR1 SGDLS, CDR2 YYNGEE. This CDR3 reads CASSVTVADIQYF. DNA of the CDR3: TGTGCCAGCAGCGTGACAGTGGCGGACATTCAGTACTTC.

V and J are TRBV29-1 and TRBJ2-7; maybe TRBD2 (7 bases). The CDR3 is made up of 13 amino acids. Trimming stripped 0 bases from V and 6 bases from J, with 12 bases between. Germline V gene data show CDR1 as SQVTM and CDR2 as ANQGSEA. In nucleotides, the CDR3 is TGCAGCGTTGAAGATGGGGGGGGCTTCGAGCAGTACTTC. Translation gives CSVEDGGGFEQYF.

The CDR3 DNA reads as TGTGCCAGCAGCTTGACTAGCGGGGGGACAGATACGCAGTATTTT. Amino acids: CASSLTSGGTDTQYF. This chain links TRBV7-9 with TRBJ2-3; TRBD2 matches at 13 bases. The CDR3 sequence is 15 residues long. Germline V lookup: CDR1 SEHNR, CDR2 FQNEAQ (reference sequence). Germline trimming cut 3 bases from V and 3 bases from J; bases unmatched to any gene: 0.

The V gene is TRBV5-1, the J gene TRBJ1-3; D is undetermined. The germline V gene has CDR1 SGHRS and CDR2 YFSETQ. CDR3 length equals 14 residues. V lost 4 bases to trimming and J lost 0 bases, with 8 bases between them. As DNA, the CDR3 is TGCGCCAGCAGCGTACAGAGCTCTGGAAACACCATATATTTT. Its protein is CASSVQSSGNTIYF.

The rearrangement links TRBV5-1 to TRBJ2-5; D is undetermined. CDR1 is SGHRS and CDR2 is YFSETQ in the germline V gene. The CDR3 is 14 amino acids. V lost 0 bases and J lost 4, with 10 bases in between. The CDR3 DNA is TGCGCCAGCAGCTTGGCGCTGAGTCGAGAGACCCAGTACTTC. Translating it yields CASSLALSRETQYF.

This chain connects TRBV5-4 to TRBJ1-3, with D possibly matching TRBD1 (6 bases). Trimming removed 0 bases at V and 0 bases at J, with 10 bases between. The CDR3 covers 16 residues. Germline V gene lookup returns CDR1 SGHNT and CDR2 YYREEE (reference sequence). The CDR3: CASSLAVGGSGNTIYF. CDR3 in DNA: TGTGCCAGCAGCTTGGCAGTAGGGGGCTCTGGAAACACCATATATTTT.